These 29 T cell receptor beta chains were sequenced from one sample in a study of Tregs in tolerant kidney transplant recipients. This table comes from immunoSEQ multiplex PCR, and its TCRdb copy is limited to in-frame clones, with some not included. This table has 90,000 to 130,000 clones, 90% appearing once. Here the sequenced sample was CD4+ T cells from blood, taken before the transplant. The receptors here all came from a human donor who received a combined kidney and bone marrow transplant.

This chain connects TRBV20-1 to TRBJ1-2; the D is unclear. Trimming took off 0 bases at V and 5 bases at J, with 4 bases between the two ends. CDR3 length: 11 amino acids. In germline, CDR1 is DFQATT, CDR2 SNEGSKA (reference sequence). The CDR3, as DNA: TGCAGTGCTAGAGATAGATATGGCTACACCTTC. This sequence encodes CSARDRYGYTF.

This chain connects TRBV7-9 to TRBJ2-7; 11 positions agree with TRBD1. The germline V gene encodes CDR1 SEHNR and CDR2 FQNEAQ (reference sequence). After removal of 5 bases from V and 2 bases from J, the junction contained 5 bases not matched to a gene. The CDR3 has 15 residues. The CDR3 region is CASSPGQGGAYEQYF. DNA of the CDR3: TGTGCCAGCAGCCCGGGACAGGGGGGGGCCTACGAGCAGTACTTC.

The genes are TRBV7-2 and TRBJ2-7, with 8 nucleotides matching TRBD2. Germline trimming cut 7 bases from V and 1 base from J; bases unmatched to any gene: 6. The CDR3 covers 14 residues. CDR1 SGHTA and CDR2 FQGNSA come from the germline V gene. CDR3 amino acids: CASNRGGGSYEQYF. CDR3 nucleotide sequence: TGTGCCAGCAACCGGGGGGGAGGGTCCTACGAGCAGTACTTC.

This clone was picked up one time. The rearrangement uses TRBV7-2 and TRBJ2-7, with 8 positions matching TRBD2. The CDR3 runs to 14 residues. J gave up 1 base and V 8 bases, and 7 bases lay outside the gene matches. Germline-derived CDR1 and CDR2 are SGHTA and FQGNSA. The CDR3 here is CASQPGTRSYEQYF. The CDR3 nucleotides read TGTGCCAGCCAACCCGGGACTAGGTCCTACGAGCAGTACTTC.

The rearrangement joins TRBV9 to TRBJ2-7; D is perhaps TRBD1 (6 bases). V was cut by 1 base and J by 3 bases, with 11 bases left in between. Germline values: CDR1 SGDLS, CDR2 YYNGEE. This CDR3 is built from 14 residues. The CDR3: CASSVSTGFYEQYF. In DNA form, the CDR3 reads TGTGCCAGCAGCGTATCCACAGGGTTCTACGAGCAGTACTTC.

The chain uses TRBV23-1 and TRBJ1-5; D not resolved. TRBV23-1 is identified as an open reading frame with a role that is uncertain. The ends were cut back, 4 bases at V and 6 bases at J, with 19 bases in the middle. The CDR3 loop spans 16 amino acids. The CDR3 DNA is TGCGCCAGCAGTCGAGGAGGGAGGTGGGTCGGTCAGCCCCAGCATTTT. Translating gives CASSRGGRWVGQPQHF.

This chain connects TRBV5-4 to TRBJ2-2, with TRBD2 identical over 11 bases. Germline-derived CDR1 and CDR2 are SGHNT and YYREEE (reference sequence). The CDR3 covers 16 residues. V gave up 5 bases and J gave up 2 bases; unmatched junction bases: 5. CDR3 DNA sequence: TGTGCCAGCAGACCCGGGACTAGCGGAAACACCGGGGAGCTGTTTTTT. This sequence encodes CASRPGTSGNTGELFF.

The chain joins TRBV6-6 to TRBJ2-7; the D gene is possibly TRBD1 (5 bases). Germline CDR1 and CDR2: MNHNY and SVGAGI (reference sequence). V lost 8 bases and J lost 6, with 8 bases in between. The CDR3 has 10 residues. The CDR3 protein is CASGRVEQYF. The CDR3 DNA follows: TGTGCCAGCGGCAGGGTCGAGCAGTACTTC.

The V gene is TRBV9, the J gene TRBJ2-3; 7 bases agree with TRBD2. The CDR3 covers 16 residues. With V trimmed by 3 bases and J by 1 base, 8 bases remained unmatched. The germline CDR1 and CDR2 sequences are SGDLS and YYNGEE. This CDR3 reads CASSDPGGRGTDTQYF. The CDR3 nucleotides read TGTGCCAGCAGCGATCCCGGGGGGAGAGGCACAGATACGCAGTATTTT.

The sample holds one count of this clone. V gene TRBV21-1 combines with J gene TRBJ2-7; the DNA was not used to check the table's D call, TRBD1. TRBV21-1 is a documented pseudogene. The length of the CDR3 is 14 residues. The CDR3 spells CASKGTVGIYEQYF. In DNA, the CDR3 is TGTGCCAGCAAGGGGACAGTTGGTATCTACGAGCAGTACTTC.

This clone was recorded once. The J gene is TRBJ2-1, the V gene TRBV6-1, with 9 bases lining up with TRBD2. This CDR3 has 14 amino acids. Per germline, CDR1 MNHNS and CDR2 SASEGT. V lost 2 bases, J lost 9 bases, and 5 bases stayed unmatched. CDR3 coding DNA: TGTGCCAGCAGTGAATTGGGACTAGCCAGTGAGCAGTTCTTC. Its protein is CASSELGLASEQFF.

The CDR3: CASSRGWDTEAFF. The CDR3 bases are TGCGCCAGCAGCCGCGGGTGGGACACTGAAGCTTTCTTT. V usage is TRBV5-1 and J usage is TRBJ1-1; D is undetermined. The CDR3 is 13 residues long. Germline V gene lookup returns CDR1 SGHRS and CDR2 YFSETQ. V was shortened by 4 bases and J by 3 bases, with 10 bases between the two germline ends.

The rearrangement joins TRBV14 to TRBJ2-1; 10 bases match TRBD2. V shed 2 bases and J 8 bases; nucleotides not matched to a gene: 6. CDR1 is SGHDN, CDR2 FVKESK, per germline. The CDR3 runs 15 residues. The CDR3 spells CASSQRLAGGDEQFF. DNA of the CDR3: TGTGCCAGCAGCCAACGACTAGCGGGTGGCGATGAGCAGTTCTTC.

This clone appeared a single time. The V and J genes are TRBV5-1 and TRBJ1-1, with 7 bases identical to TRBD1. The junction had 15 bases not matched to a gene; V was cut back by 5 bases and J by 5 bases. This CDR3 has 16 residues. Germline CDR1 and CDR2: SGHRS and YFSETQ. CDR3 residues: CASRYGIRAGGTEAFF. CDR3 nucleotides: TGCGCCAGCAGATACGGGATAAGGGCAGGGGGTACTGAAGCTTTCTTT.

This chain connects TRBV19 to TRBJ1-3; possibly TRBD1 for D (5 bases). V was cut by 3 bases and J by 0 bases, with 15 bases left in between. The CDR3 runs 17 residues. Germline V gene sequence: CDR1 LNHDA, CDR2 SQIVND (reference sequence). In DNA, the CDR3 is TGTGCCAGTAGTATTGACAGCAGATCCTCCTCTGGAAACACCATATATTTT. This sequence encodes CASSIDSRSSSGNTIYF.

The V call is TRBV7-9, the J call TRBJ1-5; 9 nucleotides align to TRBD1. Germline V gives CDR1 SEHNR, CDR2 FQNEAQ (reference sequence). V shed 5 bases, J shed 7 bases, and the junction held 9 bases outside the gene matches. This CDR3 contains 15 residues. CDR3 amino acids: CASSPTGGGGQPQHF. The CDR3 bases are TGTGCCAGCAGCCCTACAGGGGGCGGCGGGCAGCCCCAGCATTTT.

This clone was seen only once. DNA of the CDR3: TGCGCCAGCAGCCCAGGACTAGCGGGGACTACCGGGGAGCTGTTTTTT. This gives the protein CASSPGLAGTTGELFF. The rearrangement joins TRBV5-1 to TRBJ2-2; 12 nucleotides agree with TRBD2. CDR1 and CDR2 (germline): SGHRS, YFSETQ. This CDR3 is built from 16 residues. Losses at the gene ends were 4 bases for V and 5 bases for J; bases not matched to a gene: 6.

This clone was seen just once. The J gene is TRBJ2-7, the V gene TRBV27; 11 bases align to TRBD1. The CDR3 runs to 15 residues. The V segment lost 9 bases and the J segment 0 bases; nucleotides outside the gene matches: 7. Germline V gives CDR1 MNHEY, CDR2 SMNVEV (reference sequence). The DNA for the CDR3 is TGTGCCAGTCGAACTGGGACAGGGGGCTCCTACGAGCAGTACTTC. Protein: CASRTGTGGSYEQYF.

The chain joins TRBV7-2 to TRBJ2-7; D gene ambiguous. CDR1 is SGHTA and CDR2 is FQGNSA in the germline V gene. Between the trimmed V and J ends, which lost 2 bases and 3 bases, there was a span of 14 bases. The CDR3 length is 15 residues. The CDR3: CASSLTAAAIYEQYF. In nucleotides, the CDR3 is TGTGCCAGCAGCTTAACTGCCGCGGCTATCTACGAGCAGTACTTC.

This chain links TRBV18 with TRBJ1-2; D is unresolved. V was shortened by 1 base and J by 0 bases, with 6 bases between the two germline ends. Germline lookup yields CDR1 KGHSH and CDR2 LQKENI. The CDR3 has 14 amino acids. The CDR3 here is CASSPQIANYGYTF. The CDR3 DNA sequence: TGTGCCAGCTCACCACAGATAGCTAACTATGGCTACACCTTC.

The chain links TRBV5-4 to TRBJ2-2, with D possibly matching TRBD2 (5 bases). The ends were cut back, 3 bases at V and 3 bases at J, with 12 bases in the middle. The germline gives CDR1 SGHNT, CDR2 YYREEE (reference sequence). The length of the CDR3 is 15 residues. As DNA, the CDR3 is TGTGCCAGCAGCTCCTCGGCGGGCGACACCGGGGAGCTGTTTTTT. As protein: CASSSSAGDTGELFF.

The chain has TRBV5-4 and TRBJ2-3; 7 bases are a match to TRBD2. J lost 1 base, V lost 3 bases, and 8 bases had no gene match. The CDR3 is made up of 16 amino acids. Germline assignment: CDR1 SGHNT and CDR2 YYREEE (reference sequence). The CDR3 region is CASSSWGRGGTDTQYF. The CDR3, as DNA: TGTGCCAGCAGCTCCTGGGGCCGGGGGGGCACAGATACGCAGTATTTT.

The chain recombines TRBV7-8 with TRBJ2-5, with 7 bases that match TRBD2. This CDR3 spans 15 amino acids. CDR1 and CDR2 from the germline V gene are SGHVS and FQNEAQ. V lost 4 bases, J lost 1 base, and 6 bases stayed unmatched. CDR3 sequence: CASSSRAGIQETQYF. CDR3 sequence (DNA): TGTGCCAGCAGCTCAAGAGCGGGGATCCAAGAGACCCAGTACTTC.

This CDR3 reads CASNTGGDTQYF. CDR3 in DNA: TGTGCCAGCAATACAGGGGGAGATACGCAGTATTTT. The rearrangement joins TRBV7-9 to TRBJ2-3, with TRBD1 identical over 8 bases. This CDR3 is 12 amino acids long. Germline-derived CDR1 and CDR2 are SEHNR and FQNEAQ (reference sequence). V lost 7 bases to trimming and J lost 5 bases; unmatched junction nucleotides: 2.

The rearrangement joins TRBV28 to TRBJ2-1; 10 bases map to TRBD2. The CDR3 is made up of 15 amino acids. V shed 8 bases and J 2 bases; nucleotides not matched to a gene: 6. Germline CDR1 is MDHEN and CDR2 is SYDVKM. The CDR3 region is CASGILAGTYNEQFF. CDR3 bases: TGTGCCAGCGGAATACTAGCGGGAACCTACAATGAGCAGTTCTTC. The variable domain in full, with the rest retrieved from reference TRBV28 and TRBJ2-1, is DVKVTQSSRYLVKRTGEKVFLECVQDMDHENMFWYRQDPGLGLRLIYFSYDVKMKEKGDIPEGYSVSREKKERFSLILESASTNQTSMYLCASGILAGTYNEQFFGPGTRLTVL.

This clone has only one observation. V usage is TRBV28 and J usage is TRBJ2-7, with 8 bases identical to TRBD1. Germline V lookup: CDR1 MDHEN, CDR2 SYDVKM. The V segment lost 6 bases and the J segment 0 bases; nucleotides outside the gene matches: 4. This CDR3 is 14 amino acids long. For the CDR3, the DNA is TGTGCCAGCAGGGGGACAGGACTCTCCTACGAGCAGTACTTC. As protein: CASRGTGLSYEQYF.

The V call is TRBV6-5, the J call TRBJ1-1; 12 nucleotides align to TRBD1. Germline V lookup: CDR1 MNHEY, CDR2 SVGAGI. This CDR3 is 15 amino acids long. After removal of 2 bases from V and 12 bases from J, the junction contained 10 bases not matched to a gene. The CDR3 bases are TGTGCCAGCAGTTACCAACCGGGACAGGGGGCTCTGTCTTTCTTT. As protein: CASSYQPGQGALSFF.

The chain joins TRBV9 to TRBJ2-1; 9 bases are shared with TRBD2. V was pared by 4 bases and J by 6 bases, with 8 bases of the junction left unmatched. From germline, CDR1 is SGDLS and CDR2 YYNGEE. CDR3 length: 15 amino acids. CDR3 sequence reads: CASSLGTSRINEQFF. The CDR3 nucleotides are TGTGCCAGCAGCCTCGGGACTAGCAGAATCAATGAGCAGTTCTTC.

The chain couples TRBV7-6 to TRBJ2-3; 12 bases line up with TRBD2. The V segment lost 4 bases and the J segment 6 bases; nucleotides outside the gene matches: 5. The length of the CDR3 is 15 residues. CDR1 is SGHVS, CDR2 FNYEAQ, per germline. This CDR3 reads CASSSGLAGFDTQYF. The CDR3 DNA follows: TGTGCCAGCAGCTCCGGACTAGCGGGGTTTGATACGCAGTATTTT.